This T cell receptor (beta chain) originates from a study of T cell responses to AZD1222 COVID-19 vaccine. Study-wide results and caveats: White British people made up most donors, females outnumbered males, and clonal diversity was possibly underestimated.

In this sample, this clone turned up a few times. Its antigen is currently unknown. Clones were sequenced by immunoSEQ multiplex PCR, and TCRdb holds only the in-frame ones, with some missing. The data show tens of thousands of clones, with approximately 90% seen just once and about 5.7% held by the top ten. This TCR derives from an adult who received the AZD1222 COVID-19 vaccine. Sequencing was performed on peripheral blood, taken 28 days after the second AZD1222 dose.

The CDR3 loop is CASSVGLSGPEAFF. The CDR3 coding sequence is TGTGCCAGCAGCGTAGGACTAAGCGGGCCTGAAGCTTTCTTT. The chain combines TRBV9 with TRBJ1-1; D gene unclear. CDR3 length: 14 amino acids. The V gene lost 0 bases and the J gene lost 6 bases, with 12 bases spanning the gap. Per the germline V gene, CDR1 is SGDLS and CDR2 is YYNGEE. The variable domain in full, with the rest retrieved from reference TRBV9 and TRBJ1-1, is DSGVTQTPKHLITATGQRVTLRCSPRSGDLSVYWYQQSLDQGLQFLIQYYNGEERAKGNILERFSAQQFPDLHSELNLSSLELGDSALYFCASSVGLSGPEAFFGQGTRLTVV.